This TCR beta chain was found in a study of breast tumors, draining lymph nodes, adjacent tissues. Regarding the study as a whole: Tumors had less TCR diversity than lymph nodes, more than nontumor tissue.

As concerns this clonotype: Its antigen is as yet unknown.

A single record per CDR3 protein comes from TCRdb applying MiXCR to the multiplex PCR reads. Of around 230,000 distinct CDR3 sequences in the sample, roughly 32% were seen once. The germline gives CDR1 MGHRA, CDR2 YSYEKL. The CDR3 has 16 amino acids. Trimming cost V 0 bases and J 4 bases, with 15 bases left between them. The lymph nodes were axillary draining lymph nodes from breast cancer patients. The rearrangement links TRBV4-1 to TRBJ1-2; D remains unclear. This receptor was obtained from a female donor with breast cancer. Some clones in this sample may be carry-over from other donors' samples. Sequenced input: axillary lymph node tissue. This CDR3 reads CASSQDPGLESYGYTF. The DNA of the CDR3 is TGCGCCAGCAGCCAAGATCCGGGGTTAGAATCCTATGGCTACACCTTC.